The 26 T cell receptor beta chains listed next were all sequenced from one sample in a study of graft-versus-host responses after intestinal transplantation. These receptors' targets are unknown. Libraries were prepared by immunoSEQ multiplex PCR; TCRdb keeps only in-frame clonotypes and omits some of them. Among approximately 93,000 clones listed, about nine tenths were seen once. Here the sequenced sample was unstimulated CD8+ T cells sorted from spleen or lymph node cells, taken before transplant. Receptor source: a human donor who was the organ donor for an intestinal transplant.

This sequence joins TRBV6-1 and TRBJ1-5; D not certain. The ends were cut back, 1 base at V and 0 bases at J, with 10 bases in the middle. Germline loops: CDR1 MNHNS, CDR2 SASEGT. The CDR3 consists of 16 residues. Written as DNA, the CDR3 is TGTGCCAGCAGTGAAGAGAACAGCTATAGCAATCAGCCCCAGCATTTT. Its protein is CASSEENSYSNQPQHF.

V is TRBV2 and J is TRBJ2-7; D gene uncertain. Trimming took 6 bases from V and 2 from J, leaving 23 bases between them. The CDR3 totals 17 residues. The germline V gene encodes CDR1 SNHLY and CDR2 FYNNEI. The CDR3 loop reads CASRRKFPPVSPYEQYF. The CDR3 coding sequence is TGTGCCAGCAGGCGTAAATTTCCCCCCGTTAGTCCCTACGAGCAGTACTTC. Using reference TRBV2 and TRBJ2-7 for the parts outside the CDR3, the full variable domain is EPEVTQTPSHQVTQMGQEVILRCVPISNHLYFYWYRQILGQKVEFLVSFYNNEISEKSEIFDDQFSVERPDGSNFTLKIRSTKLEDSAMYFCASRRKFPPVSPYEQYFGPGTRLTVT.

As DNA, the CDR3 is TGTGCCTGGAGTCCTGATTCTAGCGGGAGGACCTACGAGCAGTACTTC. This gives the protein CAWSPDSSGRTYEQYF. The chain is built from TRBV30 and TRBJ2-7; TRBD2 matches 11 bases. CDR3 length: 16 residues. V gave up 2 bases and J gave up 2 bases; unmatched junction bases: 8. Germline loops: CDR1 GTSNPN, CDR2 SVGIG (reference sequence).

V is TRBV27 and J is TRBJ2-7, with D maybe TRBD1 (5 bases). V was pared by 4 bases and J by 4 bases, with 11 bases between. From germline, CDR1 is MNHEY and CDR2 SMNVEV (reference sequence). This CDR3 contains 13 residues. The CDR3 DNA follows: TGTGCCAGCAGTTATGGGGCCACTTACGAGCAGTACTTC. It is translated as CASSYGATYEQYF.

DNA of the CDR3: TGTGCCAGCAGCCAAGGAAGCGGGGGGCTCACAGATACGCAGTATTTT. Its protein product is CASSQGSGGLTDTQYF. J is TRBJ2-3 and V is TRBV14; 9 bases match TRBD2. J lost 2 bases, V lost 1 base, and 4 bases had no gene match. CDR3 size: 16 residues. CDR1 is SGHDN and CDR2 is FVKESK in the germline V gene.

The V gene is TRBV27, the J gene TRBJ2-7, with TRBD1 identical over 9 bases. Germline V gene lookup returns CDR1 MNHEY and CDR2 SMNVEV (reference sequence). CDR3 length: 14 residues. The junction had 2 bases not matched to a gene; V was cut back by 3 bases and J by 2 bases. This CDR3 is CASSFGTGTYEQYF. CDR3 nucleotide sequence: TGTGCCAGCAGTTTCGGGACAGGGACCTACGAGCAGTACTTC.

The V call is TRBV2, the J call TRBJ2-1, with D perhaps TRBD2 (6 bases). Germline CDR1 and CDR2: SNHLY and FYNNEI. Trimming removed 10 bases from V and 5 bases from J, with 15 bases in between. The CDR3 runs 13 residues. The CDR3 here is CATQGGGNNEQFF. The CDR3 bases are TGTGCCACACAAGGTGGGGGGAACAATGAGCAGTTCTTC. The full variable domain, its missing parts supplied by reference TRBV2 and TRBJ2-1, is EPEVTQTPSHQVTQMGQEVILRCVPISNHLYFYWYRQILGQKVEFLVSFYNNEISEKSEIFDDQFSVERPDGSNFTLKIRSTKLEDSAMYFCATQGGGNNEQFFGPGTRLTVL.

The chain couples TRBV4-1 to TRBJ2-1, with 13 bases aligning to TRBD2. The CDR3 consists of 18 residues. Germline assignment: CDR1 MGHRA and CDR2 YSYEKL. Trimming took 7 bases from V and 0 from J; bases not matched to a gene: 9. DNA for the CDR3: TGCGCCAGCATTGGACTAGCGGGAGCGTCACCCTCCTACAATGAGCAGTTCTTC. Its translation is CASIGLAGASPSYNEQFF.

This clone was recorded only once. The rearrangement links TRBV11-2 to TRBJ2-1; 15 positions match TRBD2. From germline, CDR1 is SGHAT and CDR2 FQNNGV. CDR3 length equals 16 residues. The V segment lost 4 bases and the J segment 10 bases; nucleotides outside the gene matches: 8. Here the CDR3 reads CASSSRGLAGGWEQFF. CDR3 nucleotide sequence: TGTGCCAGCAGCTCAAGGGGACTAGCGGGAGGATGGGAGCAGTTCTTC.

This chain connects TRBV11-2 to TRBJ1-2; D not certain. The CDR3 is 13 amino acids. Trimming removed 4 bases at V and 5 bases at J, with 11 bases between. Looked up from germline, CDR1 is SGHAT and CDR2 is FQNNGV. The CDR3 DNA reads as TGTGCCAGCAGCTCTAGCCACGATTATGGCTACACCTTC. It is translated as CASSSSHDYGYTF.

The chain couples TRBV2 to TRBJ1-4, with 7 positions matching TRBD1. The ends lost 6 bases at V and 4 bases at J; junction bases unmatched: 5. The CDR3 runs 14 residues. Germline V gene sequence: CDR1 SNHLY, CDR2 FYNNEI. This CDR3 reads CASRPDRVNEKLFF. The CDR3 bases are TGTGCCAGCAGGCCAGACAGGGTTAATGAAAAACTGTTTTTT.

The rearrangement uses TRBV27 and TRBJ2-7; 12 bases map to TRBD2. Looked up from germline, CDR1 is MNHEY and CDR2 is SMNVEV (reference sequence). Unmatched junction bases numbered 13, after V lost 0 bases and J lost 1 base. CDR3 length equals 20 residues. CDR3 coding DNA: TGTGCCAGCAGTTTATCCCCGCTAGCGGGAGGGCCGGGGAATTCCTACGAGCAGTACTTC. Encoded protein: CASSLSPLAGGPGNSYEQYF.

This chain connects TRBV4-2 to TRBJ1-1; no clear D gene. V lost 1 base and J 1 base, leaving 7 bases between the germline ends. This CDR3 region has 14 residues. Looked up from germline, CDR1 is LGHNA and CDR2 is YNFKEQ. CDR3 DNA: TGTGCCAGCAGCCAAGTCGGTACGAACACTGAAGCTTTCTTT. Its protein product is CASSQVGTNTEAFF.

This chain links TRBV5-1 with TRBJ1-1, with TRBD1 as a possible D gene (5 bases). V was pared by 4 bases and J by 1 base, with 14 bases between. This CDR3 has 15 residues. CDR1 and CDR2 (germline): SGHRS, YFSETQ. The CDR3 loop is CASSHNRGGNTEAFF. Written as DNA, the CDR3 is TGCGCCAGCAGCCACAACCGGGGGGGGAACACTGAAGCTTTCTTT. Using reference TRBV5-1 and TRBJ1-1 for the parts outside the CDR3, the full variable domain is KAGVTQTPRYLIKTRGQQVTLSCSPISGHRSVSWYQQTPGQGLQFLFEYFSETQRNKGNFPGRFSGRQFSNSRSEMNVSTLELGDSALYLCASSHNRGGNTEAFFGQGTRLTVV.

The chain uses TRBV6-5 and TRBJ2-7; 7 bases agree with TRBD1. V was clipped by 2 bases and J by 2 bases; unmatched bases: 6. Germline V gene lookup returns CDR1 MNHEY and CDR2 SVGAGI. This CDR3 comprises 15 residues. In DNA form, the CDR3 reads TGTGCCAGCAGTTACCCTCGAGGGGGCACCTACGAGCAGTACTTC. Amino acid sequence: CASSYPRGGTYEQYF.

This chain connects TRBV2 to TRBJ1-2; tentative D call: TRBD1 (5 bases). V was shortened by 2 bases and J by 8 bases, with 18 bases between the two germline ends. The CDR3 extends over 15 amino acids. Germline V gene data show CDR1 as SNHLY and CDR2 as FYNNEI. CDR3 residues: CASSESWGGSYGYTF. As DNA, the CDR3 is TGTGCCAGCAGTGAATCATGGGGGGGGAGTTACGGCTACACCTTC.

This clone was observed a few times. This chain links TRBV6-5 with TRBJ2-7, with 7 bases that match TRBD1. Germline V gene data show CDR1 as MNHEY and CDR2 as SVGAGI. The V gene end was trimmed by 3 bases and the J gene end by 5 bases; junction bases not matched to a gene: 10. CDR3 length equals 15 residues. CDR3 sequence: CASSYAVRGPDEQYF. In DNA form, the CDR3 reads TGTGCCAGCAGTTATGCGGTGAGGGGGCCTGACGAGCAGTACTTC.

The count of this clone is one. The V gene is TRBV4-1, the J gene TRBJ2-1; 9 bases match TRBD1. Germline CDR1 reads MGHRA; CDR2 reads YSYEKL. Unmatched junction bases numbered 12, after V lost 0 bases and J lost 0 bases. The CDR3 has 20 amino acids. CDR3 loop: CASSQDSLTGGIGSYNEQFF. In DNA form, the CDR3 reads TGCGCCAGCAGCCAAGATTCGCTGACAGGGGGTATCGGCTCCTACAATGAGCAGTTCTTC.

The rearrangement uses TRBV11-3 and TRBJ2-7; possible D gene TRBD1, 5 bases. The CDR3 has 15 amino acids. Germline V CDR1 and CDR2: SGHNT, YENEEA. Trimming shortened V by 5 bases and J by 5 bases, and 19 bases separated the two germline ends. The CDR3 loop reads CASSPVRVLVHEQYF. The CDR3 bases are TGTGCCAGCAGCCCCGTCAGGGTTCTGGTCCACGAGCAGTACTTC.

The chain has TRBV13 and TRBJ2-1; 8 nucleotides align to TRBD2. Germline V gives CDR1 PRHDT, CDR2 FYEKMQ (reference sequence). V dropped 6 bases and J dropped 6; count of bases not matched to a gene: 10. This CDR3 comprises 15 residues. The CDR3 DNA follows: TGTGCCAGCAGTTTCCCCGGGACTAGAGGCAATGAGCAGTTCTTC. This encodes CASSFPGTRGNEQFF.

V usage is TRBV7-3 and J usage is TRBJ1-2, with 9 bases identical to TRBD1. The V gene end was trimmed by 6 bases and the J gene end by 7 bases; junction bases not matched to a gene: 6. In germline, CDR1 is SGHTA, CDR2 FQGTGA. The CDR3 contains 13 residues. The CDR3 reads CASSSGTGTGYTF. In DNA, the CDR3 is TGTGCCAGCAGTTCAGGGACAGGGACTGGCTACACCTTC.

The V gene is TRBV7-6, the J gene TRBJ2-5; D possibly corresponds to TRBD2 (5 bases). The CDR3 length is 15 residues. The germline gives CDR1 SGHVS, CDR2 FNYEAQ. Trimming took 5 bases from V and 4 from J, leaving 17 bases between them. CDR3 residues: CASSITLTGIETQYF. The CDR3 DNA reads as TGTGCCAGCAGCATCACCTTAACGGGGATAGAGACCCAGTACTTC. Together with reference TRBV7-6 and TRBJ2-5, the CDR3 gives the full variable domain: GAGVSQSPRYKVTKRGQDVALRCDPISGHVSLYWYRQALGQGPEFLTYFNYEAQQDKSGLPNDRFSAERPEGSISTLTIQRTEQRDSAMYRCASSITLTGIETQYFGPGTRLLVL.

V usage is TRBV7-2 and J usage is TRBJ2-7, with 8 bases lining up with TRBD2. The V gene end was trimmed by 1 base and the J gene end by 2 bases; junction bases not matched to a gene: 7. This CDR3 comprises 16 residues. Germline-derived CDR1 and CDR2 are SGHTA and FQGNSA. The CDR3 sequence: CASSLGGRRYPYEQYF. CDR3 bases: TGTGCCAGCAGCTTAGGCGGGAGGCGGTATCCCTACGAGCAGTACTTC. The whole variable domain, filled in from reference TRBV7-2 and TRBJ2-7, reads GAGVSQSPSNKVTEKGKDVELRCDPISGHTALYWYRQSLGQGLEFLIYFQGNSAPDKSGLPSDRFSAERTGGSVSTLTIQRTQQEDSAVYLCASSLGGRRYPYEQYFGPGTRLTVT.

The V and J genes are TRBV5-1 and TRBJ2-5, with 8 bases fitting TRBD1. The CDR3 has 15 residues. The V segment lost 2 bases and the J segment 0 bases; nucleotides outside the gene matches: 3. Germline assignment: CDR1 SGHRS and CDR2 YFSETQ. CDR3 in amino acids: CASSFRQGNQETQYF. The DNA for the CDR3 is TGCGCCAGCAGCTTTCGACAGGGGAACCAAGAGACCCAGTACTTC.

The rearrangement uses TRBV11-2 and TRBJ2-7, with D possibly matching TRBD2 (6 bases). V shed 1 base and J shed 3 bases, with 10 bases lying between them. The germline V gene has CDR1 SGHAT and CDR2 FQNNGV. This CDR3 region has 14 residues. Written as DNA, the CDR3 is TGTGCCAGCAGCTTAGGGGACTCCTACTACGAGCAGTACTTC. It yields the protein CASSLGDSYYEQYF.

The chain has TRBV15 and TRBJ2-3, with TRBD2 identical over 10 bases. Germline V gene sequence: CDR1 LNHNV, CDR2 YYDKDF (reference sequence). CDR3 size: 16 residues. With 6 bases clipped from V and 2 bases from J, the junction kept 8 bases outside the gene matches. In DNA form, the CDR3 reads TGTGCCACCAGAGAGCGGGAGGGGGCACACACAGATACGCAGTATTTT. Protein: CATREREGAHTDTQYF.